Listed below are T cell receptor beta chains from one sample, sequenced in a study of human T cells and chemical hapten exposure. TCRdb called the RACE reads again in MiXCR, with one record for every CDR3 protein. The data hold 370,000 or so distinct CDR3 sequences, with more than 4.5% observed a single time. Sequenced material: whole blood, taken in connection with sensitization to the hapten diphenylcyclopropenone (DPC). The receptors were sampled from a woman between 45 and 65 years old with alopecia areata. Some clones in this sample may be carry-over from other donors' samples. CDR3s include the opening cysteine and the closing phenylalanine or tryptophan. A D gene is named only where the DNA matches it firmly. Only some rows state a clone size, as once, few, many or a class for expanded clones.

J: TRBJ2-7
V: TRBV7-2
size: -
D: TRBD1
CDR3: CASSFSTGGYEQYF
DNA: TGTGCCAGCAGCTTTTCAACAGGGGGATACGAGCAGTACTTC

J: TRBJ1-6
V: TRBV12-3/TRBV12-4
size: many
D: -
CDR3: CASSLLLGTNLHF
DNA: TGTGCCAGCAGTTTGTTGTTAGGGACCAATCTCCACTTT

J: TRBJ2-3
V: TRBV6-1
size: -
D: TRBD2
CDR3: CASSARLAGGPRDTQYF
DNA: TGTGCCAGCAGTGCTAGACTAGCGGGAGGGCCAAGGGATACGCAGTATTTT

J: TRBJ1-1
V: TRBV6-4
size: many
D: -
CDR3: CASKKEGGTEAFF
DNA: TGTGCCAGCAAGAAGGAGGGCGGAACTGAAGCTTTCTTT

J: TRBJ2-2
V: TRBV9
size: many
D: -
CDR3: CASSVPDWGAGELFF
DNA: TGTGCCAGCAGCGTACCCGATTGGGGTGCCGGGGAGCTGTTTTTT

J: TRBJ2-2
V: TRBV5-4
size: -
D: TRBD1
CDR3: CASSINRGRTGELFF
DNA: TGTGCCAGCAGCATAAACAGGGGGCGGACCGGGGAGCTGTTTTTT

J: TRBJ2-1
V: TRBV6-2/TRBV6-3
size: few
D: -
CDR3: CASSPTGGRGRNFFLDEQFF
DNA: TGTGCCAGCAGTCCCACCGGGGGTAGGGGGAGGAATTTTTTCTTGGATGAGCAGTTCTTC

J: TRBJ2-5
V: TRBV9
size: many
D: TRBD2
CDR3: CASSVSGRETQYF
DNA: TGTGCCAGCAGCGTTAGCGGGAGAGAGACCCAGTACTTC

J: TRBJ2-1
V: TRBV7-3
size: few
D: TRBD2
CDR3: CASSLSSGGYNEQFF
DNA: TGTGCCAGCAGCTTATCTAGCGGGGGCTACAATGAGCAGTTCTTC

J: TRBJ2-3
V: TRBV11-2
size: -
D: TRBD2
CDR3: CASSLPTSGSGETDTQYF
DNA: TGTGCCAGCAGCTTACCAACTAGCGGGAGCGGTGAGACAGATACGCAGTATTTT

J: TRBJ2-3
V: TRBV5-1
size: many
D: TRBD2
CDR3: CASSRASTSRADTQYF
DNA: TGCGCCAGCAGCAGAGCCTCGACTAGCAGGGCAGATACGCAGTATTTT

J: TRBJ2-4
V: TRBV12-3/TRBV12-4
size: many
D: TRBD2
CDR3: CASSFGEGLAKNIQYF
DNA: TGTGCCAGCAGTTTTGGGGAGGGGCTAGCCAAAAACATTCAGTACTTC

J: TRBJ1-5
V: TRBV7-8
size: many
D: -
CDR3: CASSLRAGKTTDQPQHF
DNA: TGTGCCAGCAGCCTAAGGGCAGGGAAGACGACGGACCAGCCCCAGCATTTT

J: TRBJ2-3
V: TRBV2
size: -
D: -
CDR3: CASSLRLGQDTDTQYF
DNA: TGTGCCAGCAGTTTACGACTGGGGCAAGACACAGATACGCAGTATTTT

J: TRBJ1-1
V: TRBV29-1
size: few
D: -
CDR3: CSVAQGTEAFF
DNA: TGCAGCGTTGCCCAAGGCACTGAAGCTTTCTTT

J: TRBJ1-1
V: TRBV6-5
size: many
D: TRBD1
CDR3: CASKRQGWTEAFF
DNA: TGTGCCAGCAAGAGACAGGGGTGGACTGAAGCTTTCTTT

J: TRBJ2-4
V: TRBV29-1
size: few
D: -
CDR3: CSVEGASETLAKNIQYF
DNA: TGCAGCGTGGAAGGTGCGTCGGAGACCCTAGCCAAAAACATTCAGTACTTC

J: TRBJ1-5
V: TRBV6-5
size: few
D: -
CDR3: CASHKAVGQPQHF
DNA: TGTGCCAGCCATAAAGCGGTCGGGCAGCCCCAGCATTTT